This TCR beta chain comes out of a study of patients and donors after allogeneic stem cell transplantation. TCRdb passed the RT-PCR reads through MiXCR, listing each CDR3 protein once. The sample comprises over 1,500 distinct CDR3 sequences, around 5.1% of which are singletons, and under 30% rests with the top ten. The V and J ends lost 2 bases and 6 bases respectively, with 6 bases between them. CDR3 length: 12 amino acids. Germline assignment: CDR1 SGHAT and CDR2 FQNNGV. This clonotype ranks as medium-sized (0.01 to 0.1%). This chain joins TRBV11-2 and TRBJ2-3; TRBD2 is a possible D gene (6 bases). This TCR derives from a human donor who was either an allogeneic HSCT recipient or a stem cell or donor lymphocyte infusion donor (not recorded which). It is not recorded whose cells these are; they may come from a transplant donor. Sequences were obtained from blood, either unsorted or a sorted T cell fraction (not recorded which). The chain's CDR3 is CASSLLADTQYF. CDR3 nucleotides: TGTGCCAGCAGCTTACTAGCGGATACGCAGTATTTT.